This T cell receptor beta chain was recovered during a study of response to subunit inactivated influenza vaccine. The CDR3 has 15 residues. Trimming cost V 0 bases and J 1 base, with 11 bases left between them. Germline values: CDR1 SGHDT, CDR2 YYEEEE. TCRdb itself ran the RT-PCR reads through MiXCR, one entry per CDR3 protein. The profile shows around 570,000 distinct CDR3 sequences, approximately 7.6% of them singletons. This clonotype was recorded at least ten times. Antigen specificity is unknown. Study-wide results and limits: The authors put forward the suggestion that each seasonal influenza vaccination may bring in only a limited number of new T cells.

The specimen was PBMCs from blood, collected roughly 24 months after vaccination. The chain recombines TRBV5-6 with TRBJ2-7; D remains unclear. This TCR was sampled from a man between 50 and 70 years old who received an inactivated influenza vaccine. CDR3 amino acids: CASSLGVGGSYEQYF. The DNA for the CDR3 is TGTGCCAGCAGCTTGGGTGTCGGCGGATCCTACGAGCAGTACTTC.